This T cell receptor beta chain was sequenced during a study of CD8 T cell repertoires and HIV-1 epitope variants. For the study at large: Epitopes were three Gag families plus Nef HW9 and YT9. The baseline condition was 1M T cells left uncultured. Study-level points and caveats: Most of the nine antigen-specific clonotypes appeared cross-reactive to autologous or escape variants. This assay reports beta chains of antigen-expanded cells, not T cell function.

In germline, CDR1 is ENHRY, CDR2 SYGVKD. Losses at the gene ends were 4 bases for V and 1 base for J; bases not matched to a gene: 3. The CDR3 is 16 amino acids. With respect to this clone: Its antigen is undetermined.

Only in-frame clones appear in the TCRdb table, and some are missing; sequencing was by immunoSEQ multiplex PCR. The profile shows a few thousand clones, about 68% of them singletons. This TCR came from a male donor with HIV. The material sequenced was cultured CD8+ T cells derived from PBMCs. The gene calls are TRBV10-3 and TRBJ2-2; 10 nucleotides match TRBD2. The CDR3 reads CAISARTSGNTGELFF. The CDR3, as DNA: TGTGCCATCAGTGCGAGGACTAGCGGGAACACCGGGGAGCTGTTTTTT.